These T cell receptor beta chains were read from a single sample in a study of Graves' ophthalmopathy and Graves' hyperthyroidism. In TCRdb, the multiplex PCR reads were re-called with MiXCR into one record per CDR3 protein. The profile shows 650,000 to 900,000 distinct CDR3 sequences, 40% of them singletons. What was sequenced was peripheral blood. The source is an adult man with Graves' ophthalmopathy. CDR3s include the opening cysteine and the closing phenylalanine or tryptophan. A D gene is named only where the DNA matches it firmly. Clone size appears in some rows only: once, few, many, or a class for an expanded clone.

d_call: -
clone_size: -
v_call: TRBV7-9
j_call: TRBJ1-5
cdr3_aa: CASSPQGDSNQPQHF
cdr3_nt: TGTGCCAGCAGCCCCCAAGGGGATAGCAATCAGCCCCAGCATTTT

d_call: -
clone_size: -
v_call: TRBV18
j_call: TRBJ2-5
cdr3_aa: CASSPTTDQETQYF
cdr3_nt: TGTGCCAGCTCACCAACAACGGACCAAGAGACCCAGTACTTC

d_call: -
clone_size: few
v_call: TRBV20-1
j_call: TRBJ2-7
cdr3_aa: CSAPGRRSSYEQYF
cdr3_nt: TGCAGTGCCCCCGGAAGGAGAAGCTCCTACGAGCAGTACTTC

d_call: -
clone_size: many
v_call: TRBV6-5
j_call: TRBJ1-3
cdr3_aa: CASSGQLGIYF
cdr3_nt: TGTGCCAGCAGCGGACAACTGGGCATATATTTT

d_call: -
clone_size: -
v_call: TRBV10-3
j_call: TRBJ1-5
cdr3_aa: CASSGEGLVNQPQHF
cdr3_nt: TGTGCCAGCAGTGGTGAAGGGTTGGTCAATCAGCCCCAGCATTTT

d_call: -
clone_size: -
v_call: TRBV6-1
j_call: TRBJ1-5
cdr3_aa: CASSEADGAQHF
cdr3_nt: TGTGCCAGCAGTGAAGCCGACGGGGCCCAGCATTTT

d_call: -
clone_size: -
v_call: TRBV19
j_call: TRBJ1-2
cdr3_aa: CASSINRSYGYTF
cdr3_nt: TGTGCCAGTAGTATAAACAGGAGCTATGGCTACACCTTC

d_call: -
clone_size: -
v_call: TRBV29-1
j_call: TRBJ2-7
cdr3_aa: CSLVGQKASYEQYF
cdr3_nt: TGCAGCTTAGTTGGCCAGAAGGCCTCCTACGAGCAGTACTTC

d_call: -
clone_size: -
v_call: TRBV2
j_call: TRBJ1-1
cdr3_aa: CASSAATGNTEAFF
cdr3_nt: TGTGCCAGCAGTGCGGCGACAGGGAACACTGAAGCTTTCTTT

d_call: TRBD1
clone_size: -
v_call: TRBV19
j_call: TRBJ2-7
cdr3_aa: CASSPYQGADEQYF
cdr3_nt: TGTGCCAGTAGCCCCTACCAGGGGGCTGACGAGCAGTACTTC

d_call: TRBD2
clone_size: few
v_call: TRBV7-9
j_call: TRBJ2-5
cdr3_aa: CASSFTVGLAGVQETQYF
cdr3_nt: TGTGCCAGCAGCTTTACCGTCGGACTAGCGGGAGTTCAAGAGACCCAGTACTTC

d_call: TRBD1
clone_size: -
v_call: TRBV6-2/TRBV6-3
j_call: TRBJ1-1
cdr3_aa: CASSYLGQGEAFF
cdr3_nt: TGTGCCAGCAGTTACCTAGGACAGGGTGAAGCTTTCTTT

d_call: -
clone_size: many
v_call: TRBV29-1
j_call: TRBJ2-2
cdr3_aa: CSVETRDTGELFF
cdr3_nt: TGCAGCGTTGAAACCAGGGACACCGGGGAGCTGTTTTTT

d_call: TRBD2
clone_size: few
v_call: TRBV19
j_call: TRBJ2-7
cdr3_aa: CASSGTSGGPYEQYF
cdr3_nt: TGTGCCAGTAGTGGTACTAGCGGGGGGCCCTACGAGCAGTACTTC

d_call: TRBD1
clone_size: -
v_call: TRBV2
j_call: TRBJ1-1
cdr3_aa: CASSNDRGPMNTEAFF
cdr3_nt: TGTGCCAGCAGCAACGACAGGGGACCGATGAACACTGAAGCTTTCTTT

d_call: TRBD2
clone_size: few
v_call: TRBV20-1
j_call: TRBJ2-7
cdr3_aa: CSARLGLAGALDYEQYF
cdr3_nt: TGCAGTGCTAGGTTAGGACTAGCGGGAGCCCTGGACTACGAGCAGTACTTC

d_call: TRBD2
clone_size: -
v_call: TRBV7-9
j_call: TRBJ2-3
cdr3_aa: CASSSGLAGAADTQYF
cdr3_nt: TGTGCCAGCTCCTCGGGACTAGCGGGGGCGGCAGATACGCAGTATTTT

d_call: -
clone_size: few
v_call: TRBV2
j_call: TRBJ1-2
cdr3_aa: CASSEDRVRYGYTF
cdr3_nt: TGTGCCAGCAGTGAAGACAGGGTTCGTTATGGCTACACCTTC

d_call: -
clone_size: few
v_call: TRBV7-2
j_call: TRBJ2-2
cdr3_aa: CASSLVVGATGELFF
cdr3_nt: TGTGCCAGCAGCTTAGTTGTGGGGGCTACCGGGGAGCTGTTTTTT

d_call: -
clone_size: few
v_call: TRBV12-3/TRBV12-4
j_call: TRBJ1-6
cdr3_aa: CASREQANSPLHF
cdr3_nt: TGTGCCAGCAGGGAACAGGCGAATTCACCCCTCCACTTT

d_call: -
clone_size: few
v_call: TRBV11-1
j_call: TRBJ1-4
cdr3_aa: CASSQASRTNEKLFF
cdr3_nt: TGTGCCAGCAGCCAAGCCTCCAGGACTAATGAAAAACTGTTTTTT

d_call: TRBD2
clone_size: many
v_call: TRBV7-2
j_call: TRBJ2-7
cdr3_aa: CASSLVRAGAAEQYF
cdr3_nt: TGTGCCAGCAGCTTAGTTCGAGCGGGAGCTGCTGAGCAGTACTTC

d_call: TRBD1
clone_size: -
v_call: TRBV24-1
j_call: TRBJ2-7
cdr3_aa: CATSDRQGQVGEQYF
cdr3_nt: TGTGCCACCAGTGACCGACAGGGTCAGGTGGGGGAGCAGTACTTC

d_call: -
clone_size: -
v_call: TRBV7-9
j_call: TRBJ2-7
cdr3_aa: CASSLAGSNEQYF
cdr3_nt: TGTGCCAGCAGCTTAGCAGGGAGCAATGAGCAGTACTTC